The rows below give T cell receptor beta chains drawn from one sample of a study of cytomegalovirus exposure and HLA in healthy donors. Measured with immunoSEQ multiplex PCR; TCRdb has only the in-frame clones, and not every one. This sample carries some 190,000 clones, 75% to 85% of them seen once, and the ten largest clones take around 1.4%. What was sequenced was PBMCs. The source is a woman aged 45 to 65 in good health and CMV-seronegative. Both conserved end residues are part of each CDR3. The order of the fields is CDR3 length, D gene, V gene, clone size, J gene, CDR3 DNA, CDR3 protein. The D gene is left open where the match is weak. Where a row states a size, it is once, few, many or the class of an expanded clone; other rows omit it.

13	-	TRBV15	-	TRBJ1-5	TGTGCCACCAGCAGAGTGGGCTTAGTAGCCCAGCATTTT	CATSRVGLVAQHF
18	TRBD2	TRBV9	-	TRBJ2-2	TGTGCCAGCAGCGGCGGACTAGCGGGGGGGAAGAACACCGGGGAGCTGTTTTTT	CASSGGLAGGKNTGELFF
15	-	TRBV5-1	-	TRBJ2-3	TGCGCCAGCAGCTTGGTGGTCGGTAGCACAGATACGCAGTATTTT	CASSLVVGSTDTQYF
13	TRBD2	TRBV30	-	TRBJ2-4	TGTGCCTGGAGTCTAGCGGGCGGGAACATTCAGTACTTC	CAWSLAGGNIQYF
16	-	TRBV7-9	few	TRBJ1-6	TGTGCCAGCAGCTTAGTAGGACGCGGGGTCCGGTCACCCCTCCACTTT	CASSLVGRGVRSPLHF
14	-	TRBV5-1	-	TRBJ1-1	TGCGCCAGCAGTCTGGCGGGCGGCGGCACTGAAGCTTTCTTT	CASSLAGGGTEAFF
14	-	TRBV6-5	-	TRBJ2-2	TGTGCCAGCAGTTACAACTTCGACACCGGGGAGCTGTTTTTT	CASSYNFDTGELFF
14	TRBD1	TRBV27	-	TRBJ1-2	TGTGCCAGCAGTTCCAGGGACAGGGTGTTAGGCTACACCTTC	CASSSRDRVLGYTF
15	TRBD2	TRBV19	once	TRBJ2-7	TGTGCCAGTAGAGCCTCTAGCGGGGCCACCTACGAGCAGTACTTC	CASRASSGATYEQYF
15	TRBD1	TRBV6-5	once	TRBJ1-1	TGTGCCAGCAGTTTGGGACAGGGGGCGAGGACTGAAGCTTTCTTT	CASSLGQGARTEAFF
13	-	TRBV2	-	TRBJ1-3	TGTGCCAGCAGTGACAGGTCTGGAAACACCATATATTTT	CASSDRSGNTIYF
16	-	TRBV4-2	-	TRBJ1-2	TGTGCCAGCAGCCAAGATCTATACAGGGTACAGTATGGCTACACCTTC	CASSQDLYRVQYGYTF